The 21 T cell receptor beta chains below all came from one sample that was sequenced in a study of neurological immune-mediated disorders (dated by TCRdb to the late 2010s). The method was 5' RACE. The data were produced on an Illumina HiSeq 2500. TCRdb redid the processing of the public reads, applying fastp at Q25 and MiXCR, and retained in-frame beta chains. Duplicate CDR3 protein sequences are folded into a single record with the most common DNA and genes. In all, the sample holds roughly 41,000 distinct CDR3 sequences, and around 1.9% of those were seen once. The ten largest clones add up to around 2.3% of the sample. The sequencing sample was made of PBMCs. The receptors shown here come from a woman aged 40 to 49 with multiple sclerosis.

This clonotype has a count of ten or more. This chain links TRBV15 with TRBJ2-5; D is possibly TRBD1 (5 bases). Trimming stripped 5 bases from V and 5 bases from J, with 15 bases between. Germline lookup yields CDR1 LNHNV and CDR2 YYDKDF (reference sequence). The CDR3 is 14 amino acids. This chain's CDR3 is CATSRRQTGETQYF. The CDR3 DNA follows: TGTGCCACCAGCCGAAGACAGACCGGTGAGACCCAGTACTTC.

This clonotype was detected ten times or more. The V gene is TRBV5-6, the J gene TRBJ1-1; D uncertain. Deletions cut 1 base from V and 7 bases from J, with 8 bases between. Per germline, CDR1 SGHDT and CDR2 YYEEEE. This CDR3 region has 12 residues. The CDR3 loop is CASSLLLSEAFF. The CDR3 nucleotides are TGTGCCAGCAGCTTGTTATTGAGTGAAGCTTTCTTT.

The sample holds many counts of this clonotype. This chain connects TRBV10-2 to TRBJ2-7; unclear D gene. This CDR3 region has 13 residues. Germline CDR1 reads WSHSY; CDR2 reads SAAADI. V was pared by 5 bases and J by 2 bases, with 10 bases between. This CDR3 reads CASSLEPAYEQYF. In DNA form, the CDR3 reads TGCGCCAGCAGTCTCGAGCCGGCCTACGAGCAGTACTTC.

The table lists this clonotype with many counts. The V gene is TRBV7-6, the J gene TRBJ1-3, with D perhaps matching TRBD1 (5 bases). This CDR3 is built from 16 residues. Per germline, CDR1 SGHVS and CDR2 FNYEAQ. Trimming left V 4 bases short and J 4 bases short, with 17 bases between. The CDR3 loop is CASSSDSYSFGNTIYF. The CDR3 bases are TGTGCCAGCAGCTCCGACAGCTACTCCTTCGGAAACACCATATATTTT.

Ten or more counts support this clonotype. V usage is TRBV28 and J usage is TRBJ2-3, with D possibly TRBD1 on 5 matching bases. Trimming stripped 2 bases from V and 6 bases from J, with 12 bases between. The CDR3 sequence is 14 residues long. The germline V gene has CDR1 MDHEN and CDR2 SYDVKM. DNA of the CDR3: TGTGCCAGCAGTTTAACTGGGGCTCAGGATACGCAGTATTTT. The encoded protein is CASSLTGAQDTQYF.

The sample holds many counts of this clonotype. The rearrangement joins TRBV5-1 to TRBJ2-3; 10 nucleotides agree with TRBD2. The CDR3 is 16 amino acids. Trimming took 2 bases from V and 5 from J; bases not matched to a gene: 8. CDR1 and CDR2 (germline): SGHRS, YFSETQ. CDR3 sequence (DNA): TGCGCCAGCAGCTTTCGGCCTAGCGGGGGAAAAGATACGCAGTATTTT. This gives the protein CASSFRPSGGKDTQYF.

In this sample, this clonotype turned up many times. This rearrangement joins TRBV20-1 to TRBJ2-7, with D tentatively TRBD1 (5 bases). The V end was cut by 3 bases, the J end by 2 bases, with 11 bases between. The CDR3 consists of 13 residues. Germline V lookup: CDR1 DFQATT, CDR2 SNEGSKA (reference sequence). The CDR3 DNA is TGCAGTGCTAGGACCGACAGCCCCTACGAGCAGTACTTC. Translated, it gives CSARTDSPYEQYF.

Many counts were recorded for this clonotype. The V and J genes are TRBV20-1 and TRBJ1-2, with TRBD1 as a possible D gene (5 bases). Germline assignment: CDR1 DFQATT and CDR2 SNEGSKA (reference sequence). Trimming stripped 5 bases from V and 0 bases from J, with 16 bases between. The CDR3 contains 15 residues. The CDR3 loop is CSAARDPFPNYGYTF. The CDR3 DNA sequence: TGCAGTGCTGCCCGGGACCCCTTTCCTAACTATGGCTACACCTTC.

This clonotype has a count of ten or more. The J gene is TRBJ2-3, the V gene TRBV5-1, with D perhaps being TRBD1 or TRBD2 (5 bases each). This CDR3 spans 14 amino acids. CDR1 and CDR2 from the germline V gene are SGHRS and YFSETQ. With 1 base removed from V and 2 bases from J, the gap between germline ends came to 8 bases. In DNA, the CDR3 is TGCGCCAGCAGCTTGAGGGACCTCACAGATACGCAGTATTTT. It codes for CASSLRDLTDTQYF.

This clonotype was seen at least ten times. The V gene is TRBV5-8, the J gene TRBJ1-2; no definite D call. CDR3 size: 13 residues. Germline values: CDR1 SGHTS, CDR2 YDEGEE. With 2 bases removed from V and 4 bases from J, the gap between germline ends came to 9 bases. In nucleotides, the CDR3 is TGTGCCAGCAGCTTCGCGGCCACCTATGGCTACACCTTC. Translation: CASSFAATYGYTF.

This clonotype was detected many times. CDR3 loop: CSVGGMVVENYTF. In DNA form, the CDR3 reads TGCAGCGTTGGAGGGATGGTGGTAGAGAACTACACCTTC. This chain uses TRBV29-1 with TRBJ1-2; D is unclear. Deletions cut 4 bases from V and 10 bases from J, with 19 bases between. Germline CDR1 and CDR2: SQVTM and ANQGSEA. CDR3 length equals 13 residues.

This clonotype has a count of ten or more. The CDR3 sequence is CAISDSGSYNEQFF. CDR3 sequence (DNA): TGTGCCATCAGTGATAGCGGTTCCTACAATGAGCAGTTCTTC. V gene TRBV10-3 combines with J gene TRBJ2-1, with D possibly matching TRBD2 (6 bases). The CDR3 loop spans 14 amino acids. V was pared by 3 bases and J by 1 base, with 7 bases between. Germline assignment: CDR1 ENHRY and CDR2 SYGVKD.

There are many counts of this clonotype. J is TRBJ1-3 and V is TRBV5-1, with a tentative D call TRBD1 (6 bases). Germline V gene lookup returns CDR1 SGHRS and CDR2 YFSETQ. The CDR3 extends over 16 amino acids. V gave up 4 bases and J gave up 0 bases, with 14 bases separating them. CDR3 sequence reads: CASSPGQRVSGNTIYF. The DNA for the CDR3 is TGCGCCAGCAGCCCCGGACAGCGGGTCTCTGGAAACACCATATATTTT.

Ten or more counts support this clonotype. The DNA for the CDR3 is TGTGCCAGCAGTTCGACAGGGGCCTACAATGAGCAGTTCTTC. Encoded protein: CASSSTGAYNEQFF. The chain uses TRBV12-3 or TRBV12-4 and TRBJ2-1; 8 positions match TRBD1. This CDR3 has 14 residues. With V trimmed by 4 bases and J by 2 bases, 1 base remained unmatched.

This clonotype was seen ten or more times. The chain has TRBV5-1 and TRBJ2-7; tentatively, D is TRBD2 (6 bases). This CDR3 is 13 amino acids long. CDR1 is SGHRS, CDR2 YFSETQ, per germline. Trimming left V 3 bases short and J 4 bases short, with 11 bases between. CDR3 DNA: TGCGCCAGCAGCTGGACGGAGGGTTACGAGCAGTACTTC. This translates into CASSWTEGYEQYF.

This clonotype was seen at least ten times. This chain joins TRBV6-5 and TRBJ1-1; 7 bases fit TRBD1. V lost 6 bases and J lost 1; bases outside the gene matches: 8. Germline V gene data show CDR1 as MNHEY and CDR2 as SVGAGI. The CDR3 spans 15 residues. The CDR3 DNA follows: TGTGCCAGCAGACCCGGGACAGCAGAGAACACTGAAGCTTTCTTT. Translating it yields CASRPGTAENTEAFF.

This clonotype was picked up a small number of times. Given a much more abundant clone one base away, this may be a read error. The missing conserved phenylalanine or tryptophan at the end of this CDR3 makes a read error likely. This chain links TRBV10-3 with TRBJ1-1; no firm D call. The CDR3 consists of 12 residues. V lost 8 bases, J lost 3 bases, and 10 bases lay in between. Germline V gene lookup returns CDR1 ENHRY and CDR2 SYGVKD. The CDR3 coding sequence is TGTGCCATCGAAGGCCGGGACACTGAAGCTTTCTGT. Translated: CAIEGRDTEAFC.

This clonotype has a count of ten or more. The rearrangement joins TRBV7-8 to TRBJ2-3; 7 nucleotides line up with TRBD1. The trim removed 8 bases at V and 4 bases at J, leaving 12 bases unmatched. Germline-derived CDR1 and CDR2 are SGHVS and FQNEAQ. This CDR3 region has 15 residues. CDR3 region: CASHARGRISDTQYF. CDR3 DNA: TGTGCCAGCCACGCGAGGGGGCGCATCTCAGATACGCAGTATTTT.

The sample holds many counts of this clonotype. J is TRBJ2-3 and V is TRBV20-1, with D possibly TRBD2 on 7 matching bases. V gave up 1 base and J gave up 4 bases, with 18 bases separating them. This CDR3 has 16 amino acids. CDR1 is DFQATT, CDR2 SNEGSKA, per germline (reference sequence). The CDR3 DNA follows: TGCAGTGCTAGAGTCTTAGGGGGGGTTCCCCCAGATACGCAGTATTTT. Amino acids: CSARVLGGVPPDTQYF.

The sample holds many counts of this clonotype. The V and J genes are TRBV10-2 and TRBJ2-3, with no clear D. V dropped 0 bases and J dropped 6 bases, with 19 bases sitting between them. The CDR3 loop spans 17 amino acids. Germline loops: CDR1 WSHSY, CDR2 SAAADI. The CDR3 nucleotides are TGCGCCAGCAGTGAGTCAAAGTCAATGAGGTCTTCTGATACGCAGTATTTT. Its protein product is CASSESKSMRSSDTQYF.

This clonotype was picked up many times. Because it lacks the conserved phenylalanine or tryptophan at the end, this CDR3 is likely a read error. It is unclear where the CDR3 begins or ends on the DNA, so no DNA is shown, and the CDR3 is as TCRdb lists it. The chain employs TRBV20-1 and TRBJ1-2; the D call TRBD1 from the table was never checked on the DNA. CDR1 is DFQATT, CDR2 SNEGSKA, per germline (reference sequence). Inclusive of both ends, the CDR3 amounts to 12 amino acids. Here the CDR3 reads CSAEGARYGYTC.